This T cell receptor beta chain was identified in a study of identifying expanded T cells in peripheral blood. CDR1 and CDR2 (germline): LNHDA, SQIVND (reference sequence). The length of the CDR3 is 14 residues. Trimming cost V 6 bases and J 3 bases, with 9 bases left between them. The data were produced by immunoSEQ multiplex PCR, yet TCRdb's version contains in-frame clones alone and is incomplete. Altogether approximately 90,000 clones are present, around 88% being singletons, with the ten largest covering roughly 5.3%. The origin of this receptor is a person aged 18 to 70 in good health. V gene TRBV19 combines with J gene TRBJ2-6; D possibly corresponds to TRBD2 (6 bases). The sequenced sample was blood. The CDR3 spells CASREGFGANVLTF. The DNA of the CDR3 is TGTGCCAGTAGGGAGGGATTTGGGGCCAACGTCCTGACTTTC.